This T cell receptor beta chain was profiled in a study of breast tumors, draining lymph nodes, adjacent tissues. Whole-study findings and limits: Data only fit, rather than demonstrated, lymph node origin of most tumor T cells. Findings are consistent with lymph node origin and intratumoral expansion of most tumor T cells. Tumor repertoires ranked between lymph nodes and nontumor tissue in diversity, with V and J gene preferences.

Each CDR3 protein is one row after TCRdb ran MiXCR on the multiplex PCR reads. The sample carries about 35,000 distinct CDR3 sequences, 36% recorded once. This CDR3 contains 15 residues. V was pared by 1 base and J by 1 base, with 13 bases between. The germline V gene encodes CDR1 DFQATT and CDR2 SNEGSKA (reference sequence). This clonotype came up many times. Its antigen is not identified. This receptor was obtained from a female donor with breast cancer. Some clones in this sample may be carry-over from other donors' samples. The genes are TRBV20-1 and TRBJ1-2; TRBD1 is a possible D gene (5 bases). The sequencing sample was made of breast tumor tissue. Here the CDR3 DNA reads TGCAGTGCTAGAGCCCCACAGGCAATTAACTATGGCTACACCTTC. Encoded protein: CSARAPQAINYGYTF.